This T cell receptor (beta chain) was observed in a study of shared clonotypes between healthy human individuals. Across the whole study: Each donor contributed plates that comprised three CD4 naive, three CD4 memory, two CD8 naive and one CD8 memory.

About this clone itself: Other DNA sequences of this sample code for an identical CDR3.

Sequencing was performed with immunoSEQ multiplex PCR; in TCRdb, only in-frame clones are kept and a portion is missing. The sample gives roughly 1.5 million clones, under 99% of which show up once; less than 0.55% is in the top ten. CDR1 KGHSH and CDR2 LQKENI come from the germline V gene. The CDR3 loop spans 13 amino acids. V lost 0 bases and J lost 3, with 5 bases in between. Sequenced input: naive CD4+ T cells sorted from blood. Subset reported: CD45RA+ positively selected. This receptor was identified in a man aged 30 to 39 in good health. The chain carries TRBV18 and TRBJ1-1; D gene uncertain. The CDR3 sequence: CASSPPGDTEAFF. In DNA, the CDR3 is TGTGCCAGCTCACCACCTGGGGACACTGAAGCTTTCTTT.